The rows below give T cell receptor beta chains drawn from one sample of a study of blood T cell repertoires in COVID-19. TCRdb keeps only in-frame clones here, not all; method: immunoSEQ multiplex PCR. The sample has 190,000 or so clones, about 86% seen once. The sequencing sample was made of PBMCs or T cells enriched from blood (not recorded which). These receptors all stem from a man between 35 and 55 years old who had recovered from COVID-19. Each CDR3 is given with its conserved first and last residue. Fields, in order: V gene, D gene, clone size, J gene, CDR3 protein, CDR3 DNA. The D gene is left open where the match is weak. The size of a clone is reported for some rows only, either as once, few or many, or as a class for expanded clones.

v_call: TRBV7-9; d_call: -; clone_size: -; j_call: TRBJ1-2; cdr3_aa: CASSILGVGYTF; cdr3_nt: TGTGCCAGCAGTATATTGGGCGTTGGCTACACCTTC
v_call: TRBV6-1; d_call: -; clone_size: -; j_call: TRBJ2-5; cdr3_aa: CASSEERETQYF; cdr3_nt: TGTGCCAGCAGTGAAGAGAGAGAGACCCAGTACTTC
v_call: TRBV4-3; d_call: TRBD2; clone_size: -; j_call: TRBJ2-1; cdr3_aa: CASSQRLAGGLNEQFF; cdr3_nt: TGCGCCAGCAGCCAACGACTAGCGGGGGGGCTGAATGAGCAGTTCTTC
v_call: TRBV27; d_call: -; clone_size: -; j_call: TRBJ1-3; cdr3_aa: CASSFASSGNTIYF; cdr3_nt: TGTGCCAGCAGTTTTGCGAGCTCTGGAAACACCATATATTTT
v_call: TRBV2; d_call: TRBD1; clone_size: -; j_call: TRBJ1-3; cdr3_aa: CASTVRGSGNTIYF; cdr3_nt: TGTGCCAGCACCGTCAGGGGGTCTGGAAACACCATATATTTT
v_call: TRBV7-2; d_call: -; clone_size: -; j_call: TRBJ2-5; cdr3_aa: CASTNIPGWAQYF; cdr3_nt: TGTGCCAGCACCAATATCCCGGGTTGGGCCCAGTACTTC
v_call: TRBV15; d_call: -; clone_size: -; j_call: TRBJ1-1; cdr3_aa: CATSRVDRMNTEAFF; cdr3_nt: TGTGCCACCAGCAGAGTAGACAGGATGAACACTGAAGCTTTCTTT
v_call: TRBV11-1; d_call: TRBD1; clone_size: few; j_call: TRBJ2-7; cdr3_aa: CASSLPGTGSYEQYF; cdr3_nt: TGTGCCAGCAGCTTACCCGGGACAGGGTCCTACGAGCAGTACTTC
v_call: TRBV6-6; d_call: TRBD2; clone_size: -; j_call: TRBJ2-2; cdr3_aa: CASSRELAGGSPGELFF; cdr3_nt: TGTGCCAGCAGCCGAGAGCTAGCGGGGGGGAGTCCCGGGGAGCTGTTTTTT
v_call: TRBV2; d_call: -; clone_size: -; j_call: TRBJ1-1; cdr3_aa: CASRERVLTEAFF; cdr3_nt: TGTGCCAGCAGGGAGCGGGTACTCACTGAAGCTTTCTTT
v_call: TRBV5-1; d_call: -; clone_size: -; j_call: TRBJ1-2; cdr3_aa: CASSLSGVNYGYTF; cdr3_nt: TGCGCCAGCAGCTTGTCCGGGGTTAACTATGGCTACACCTTC
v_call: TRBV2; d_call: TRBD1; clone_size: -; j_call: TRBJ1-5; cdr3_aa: CASRGLTGINQPQHF; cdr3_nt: TGTGCCAGCAGGGGCCTGACAGGGATCAATCAGCCCCAGCATTTT
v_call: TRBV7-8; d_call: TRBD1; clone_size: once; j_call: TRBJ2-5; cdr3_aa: CASSPRDRVRETQYF; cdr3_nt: TGTGCCAGCAGCCCCCGGGACAGGGTTAGAGAGACCCAGTACTTC
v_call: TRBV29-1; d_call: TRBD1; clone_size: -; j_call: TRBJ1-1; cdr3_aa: CSVAGTGSRRAFF; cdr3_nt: TGCAGCGTTGCTGGGACAGGGTCTCGCCGAGCTTTCTTT
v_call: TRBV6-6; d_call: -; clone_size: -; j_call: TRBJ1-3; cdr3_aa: CASRIYKGRRTDTIYF; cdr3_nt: TGTGCCAGCAGGATATACAAGGGGCGCAGGACGGACACCATATATTTT
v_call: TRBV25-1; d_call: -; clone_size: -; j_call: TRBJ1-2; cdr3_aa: CASSQGNYGYTF; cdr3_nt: TGTGCCAGCAGCCAGGGAAACTATGGCTACACCTTC
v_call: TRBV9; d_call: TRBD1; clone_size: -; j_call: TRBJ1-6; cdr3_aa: CASSLDRGGEPLHF; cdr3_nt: TGTGCCAGCAGCCTAGACAGGGGAGGTGAACCCCTCCACTTT
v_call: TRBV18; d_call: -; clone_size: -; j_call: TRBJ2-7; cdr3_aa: CASSPPGLPYEQYF; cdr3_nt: TGTGCCAGCTCACCACCTGGACTGCCTTACGAGCAGTACTTC
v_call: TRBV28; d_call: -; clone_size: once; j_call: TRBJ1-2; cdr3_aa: CASSFFQEDGYTF; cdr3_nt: TGTGCCAGCAGTTTTTTCCAGGAGGATGGCTACACCTTC
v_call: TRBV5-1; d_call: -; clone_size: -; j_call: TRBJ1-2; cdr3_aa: CASSIQGSGYGYTF; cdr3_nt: TGCGCCAGCAGCATTCAGGGTAGTGGCTATGGCTACACCTTC
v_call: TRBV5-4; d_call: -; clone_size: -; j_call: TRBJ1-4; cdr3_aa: CASSFRGSREKLFF; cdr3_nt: TGTGCCAGCAGCTTTAGGGGAAGTCGGGAAAAACTGTTTTTT
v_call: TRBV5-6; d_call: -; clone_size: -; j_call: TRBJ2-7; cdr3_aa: CASSPGVYEQYF; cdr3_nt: TGTGCCAGCAGCCCTGGAGTATACGAGCAGTACTTC
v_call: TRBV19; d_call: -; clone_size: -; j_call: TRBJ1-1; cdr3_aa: CASSITGTNTEAFF; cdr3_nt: TGTGCCAGTAGTATTACAGGGACGAACACTGAAGCTTTCTTT
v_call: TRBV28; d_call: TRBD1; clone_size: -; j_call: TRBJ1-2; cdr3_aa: CASSLQGARVYGYTF; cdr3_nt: TGTGCCAGCAGTCTGCAGGGGGCGCGGGTCTATGGCTACACCTTC
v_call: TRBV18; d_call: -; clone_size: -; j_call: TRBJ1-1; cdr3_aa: CASSPRRVNTEAFF; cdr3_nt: TGTGCCAGCTCACCGCGACGGGTTAACACTGAAGCTTTCTTT
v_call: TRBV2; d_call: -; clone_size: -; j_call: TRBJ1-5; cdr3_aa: CASSLNQPQHF; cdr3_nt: TGTGCCAGCAGTCTAAATCAGCCCCAGCATTTT
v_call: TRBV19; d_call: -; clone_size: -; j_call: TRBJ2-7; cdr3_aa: CASSANRDNSYEQYF; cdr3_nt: TGTGCCAGTAGCGCAAACCGGGACAACTCCTACGAGCAGTACTTC
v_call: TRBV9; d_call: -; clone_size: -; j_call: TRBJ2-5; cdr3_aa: CASSVGAPGKETQYF; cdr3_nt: TGTGCCAGCAGCGTAGGAGCCCCGGGGAAGGAGACCCAGTACTTC
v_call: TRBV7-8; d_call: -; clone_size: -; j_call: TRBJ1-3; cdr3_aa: CASSIQSSGNTIYF; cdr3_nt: TGTGCCAGCAGCATACAGAGCTCTGGAAACACCATATATTTT
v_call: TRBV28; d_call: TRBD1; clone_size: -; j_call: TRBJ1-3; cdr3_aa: CASSTGGSGNTIYF; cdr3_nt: TGTGCCAGCAGCACAGGGGGTTCTGGAAACACCATATATTTT
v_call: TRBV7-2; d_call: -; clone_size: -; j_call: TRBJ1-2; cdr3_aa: CASSSRAGDGYTF; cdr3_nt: TGTGCCAGCAGCTCAAGAGCGGGGGATGGCTACACCTTC
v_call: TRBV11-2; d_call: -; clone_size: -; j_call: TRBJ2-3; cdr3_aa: CASSSRTPRTDTQYF; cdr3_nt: TGTGCCAGCAGCTCGCGGACTCCCCGCACAGATACGCAGTATTTT